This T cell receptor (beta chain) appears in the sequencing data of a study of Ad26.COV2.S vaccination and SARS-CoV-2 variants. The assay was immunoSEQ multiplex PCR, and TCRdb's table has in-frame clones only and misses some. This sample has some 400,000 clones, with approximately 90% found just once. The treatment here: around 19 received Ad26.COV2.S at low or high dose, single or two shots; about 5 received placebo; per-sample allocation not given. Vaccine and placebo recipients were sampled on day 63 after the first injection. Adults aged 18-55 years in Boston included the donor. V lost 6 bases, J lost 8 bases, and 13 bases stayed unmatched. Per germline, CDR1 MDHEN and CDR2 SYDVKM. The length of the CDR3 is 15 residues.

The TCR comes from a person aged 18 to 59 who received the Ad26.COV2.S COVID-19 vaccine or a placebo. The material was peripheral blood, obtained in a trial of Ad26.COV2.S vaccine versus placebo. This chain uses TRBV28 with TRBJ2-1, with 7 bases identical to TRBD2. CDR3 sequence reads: CASRGSGRPGDEQFF. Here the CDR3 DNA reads TGTGCCAGCAGAGGCTCCGGGAGGCCCGGCGATGAGCAGTTCTTC.